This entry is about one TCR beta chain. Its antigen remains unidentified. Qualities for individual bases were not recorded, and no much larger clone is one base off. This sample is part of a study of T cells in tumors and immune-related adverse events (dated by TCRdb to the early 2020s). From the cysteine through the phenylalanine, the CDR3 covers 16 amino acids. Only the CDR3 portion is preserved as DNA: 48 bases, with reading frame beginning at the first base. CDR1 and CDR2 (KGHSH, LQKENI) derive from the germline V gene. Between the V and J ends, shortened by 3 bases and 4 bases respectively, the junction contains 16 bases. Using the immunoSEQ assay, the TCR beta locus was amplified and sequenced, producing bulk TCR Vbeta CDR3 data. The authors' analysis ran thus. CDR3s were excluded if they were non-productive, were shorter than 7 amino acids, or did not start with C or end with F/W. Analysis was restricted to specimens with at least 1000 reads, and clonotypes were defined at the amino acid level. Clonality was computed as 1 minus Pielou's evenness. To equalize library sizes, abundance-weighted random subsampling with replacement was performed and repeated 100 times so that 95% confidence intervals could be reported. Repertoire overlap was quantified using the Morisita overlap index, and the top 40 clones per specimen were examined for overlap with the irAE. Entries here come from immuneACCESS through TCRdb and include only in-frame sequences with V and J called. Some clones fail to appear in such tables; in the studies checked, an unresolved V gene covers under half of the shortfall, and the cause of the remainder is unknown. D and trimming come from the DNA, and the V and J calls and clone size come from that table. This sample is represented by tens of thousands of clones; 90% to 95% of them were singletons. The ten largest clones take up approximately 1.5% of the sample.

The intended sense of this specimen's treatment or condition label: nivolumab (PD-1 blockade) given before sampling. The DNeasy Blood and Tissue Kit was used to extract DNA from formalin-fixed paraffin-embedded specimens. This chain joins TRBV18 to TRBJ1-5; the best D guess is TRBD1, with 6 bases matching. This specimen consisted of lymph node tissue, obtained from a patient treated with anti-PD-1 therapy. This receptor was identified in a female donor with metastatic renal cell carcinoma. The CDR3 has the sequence CASSPVRQEQNQPQHF. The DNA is TGTGCCAGCTCACCCGTAAGACAGGAGCAAAATCAGCCCCAGCATTTT.